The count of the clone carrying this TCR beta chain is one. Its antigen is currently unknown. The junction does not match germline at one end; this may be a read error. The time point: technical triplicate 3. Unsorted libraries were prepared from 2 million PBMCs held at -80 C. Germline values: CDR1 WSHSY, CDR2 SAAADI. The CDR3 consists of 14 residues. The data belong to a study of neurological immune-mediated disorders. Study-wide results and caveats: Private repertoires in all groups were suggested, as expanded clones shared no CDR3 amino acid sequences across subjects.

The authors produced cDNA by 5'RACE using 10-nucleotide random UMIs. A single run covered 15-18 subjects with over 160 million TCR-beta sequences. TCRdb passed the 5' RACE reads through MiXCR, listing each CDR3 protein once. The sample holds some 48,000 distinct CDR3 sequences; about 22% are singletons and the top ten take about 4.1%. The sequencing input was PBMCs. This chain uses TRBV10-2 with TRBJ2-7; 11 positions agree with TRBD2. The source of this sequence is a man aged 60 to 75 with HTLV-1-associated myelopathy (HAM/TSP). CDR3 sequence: CASGGTSGTYAQYF. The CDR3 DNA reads TGCGCCAGCGGGGGGACTAGCGGTACCTACGCGCAGTACTTT.